This TCR beta chain was profiled in a study of shared clonotypes between healthy human individuals. In the authors' workflow: Junction-only sequences without quality scores were provided by ImmunoSEQ, so filtering was different. The data were produced by immunoSEQ multiplex PCR, yet TCRdb's version contains in-frame clones alone and is incomplete. Clone size and the V and J calls come from that table; the DNA yielded D and trimming. This sample has approximately 330,000 clones, with less than 85% found just once. This clone was found many times. The V gene's germline CDR1 is MDHEN and CDR2 SYDVKM. This CDR3 spans 16 amino acids. Trimming pared 5 bases from V and 4 bases from J, leaving 20 bases between.

The TCR sequence derives from a man aged 25 to 45 in good health. The sample taken for sequencing was memory CD4+ T cells sorted from blood. Specified subset: CD45RA-negative fraction. V usage is TRBV28 and J usage is TRBJ1-2, with TRBD1 as a possible D gene (6 bases). CDR3 in amino acids: CASSRPTGNRAYGYTF. CDR3 sequence (DNA): TGTGCCAGCAGTCGCCCTACAGGGAACAGGGCCTATGGCTACACCTTC.